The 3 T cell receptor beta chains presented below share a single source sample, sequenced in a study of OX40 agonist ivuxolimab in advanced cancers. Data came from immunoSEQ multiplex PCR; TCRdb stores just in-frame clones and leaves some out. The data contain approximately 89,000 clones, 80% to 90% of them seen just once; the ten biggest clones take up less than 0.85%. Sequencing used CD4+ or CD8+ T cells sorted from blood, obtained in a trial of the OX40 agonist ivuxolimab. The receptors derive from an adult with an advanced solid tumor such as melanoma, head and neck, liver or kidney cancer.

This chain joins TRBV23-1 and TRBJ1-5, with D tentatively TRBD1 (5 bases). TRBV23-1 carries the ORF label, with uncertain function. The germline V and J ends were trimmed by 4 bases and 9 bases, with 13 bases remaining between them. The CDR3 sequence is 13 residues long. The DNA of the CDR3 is TGCGCCAGCAGTCGGGGGGATAGGCGGCCCCAGCATTTT. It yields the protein CASSRGDRRPQHF.

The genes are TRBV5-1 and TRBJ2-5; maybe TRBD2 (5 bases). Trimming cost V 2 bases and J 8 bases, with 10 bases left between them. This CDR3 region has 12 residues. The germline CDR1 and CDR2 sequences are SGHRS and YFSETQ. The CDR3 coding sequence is TGCGCCAGCAGCTTCAATGAGGGTACCCAGTACTTC. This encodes CASSFNEGTQYF.

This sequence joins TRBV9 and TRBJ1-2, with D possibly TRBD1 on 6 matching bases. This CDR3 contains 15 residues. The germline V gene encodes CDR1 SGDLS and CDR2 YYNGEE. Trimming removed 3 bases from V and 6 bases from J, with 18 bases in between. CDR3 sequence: CASSAGAQADNGYTF. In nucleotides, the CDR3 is TGTGCCAGCAGCGCGGGGGCCCAAGCGGATAATGGCTACACCTTC. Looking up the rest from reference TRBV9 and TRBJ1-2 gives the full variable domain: DSGVTQTPKHLITATGQRVTLRCSPRSGDLSVYWYQQSLDQGLQFLIQYYNGEERAKGNILERFSAQQFPDLHSELNLSSLELGDSALYFCASSAGAQADNGYTFGSGTRLTVV.